This TCR beta chain is from a study of post-analysis software for immune sequencing data. Study at large: The study covered relapsing-remitting, secondary progressive and progressive-relapsing courses of multiple sclerosis. Whole-study findings and limits: A few TRBV segments (TRBV5-6, TRBV5-1 and TRBV20-1 among them) occurred more frequently in patients than in controls.

To note about this clonotype: The antigen is not known.

TCR beta cDNA libraries included unique molecular identifiers. The yield from around 1 to 10 million T cells was roughly 500,000 cDNA molecules in total. TCRdb re-analysed the PCR reads in MiXCR, keeping a single row per CDR3 protein. The data contain roughly 600,000 distinct CDR3 sequences, about 40% of them singletons. Per germline, CDR1 SGHTA and CDR2 FQGTGA. The CDR3 has 14 residues. V lost 2 bases and J lost 2, with 8 bases in between. V usage is TRBV7-3 and J usage is TRBJ2-3; a weak D match, TRBD2 (5 bases). Material: blood. The TCR comes from a girl aged 10 to 17 with multiple sclerosis. CDR3: CASSLSRDTDTQYF. DNA of the CDR3: TGTGCCAGCAGCTTATCCCGGGACACAGATACGCAGTATTTT.